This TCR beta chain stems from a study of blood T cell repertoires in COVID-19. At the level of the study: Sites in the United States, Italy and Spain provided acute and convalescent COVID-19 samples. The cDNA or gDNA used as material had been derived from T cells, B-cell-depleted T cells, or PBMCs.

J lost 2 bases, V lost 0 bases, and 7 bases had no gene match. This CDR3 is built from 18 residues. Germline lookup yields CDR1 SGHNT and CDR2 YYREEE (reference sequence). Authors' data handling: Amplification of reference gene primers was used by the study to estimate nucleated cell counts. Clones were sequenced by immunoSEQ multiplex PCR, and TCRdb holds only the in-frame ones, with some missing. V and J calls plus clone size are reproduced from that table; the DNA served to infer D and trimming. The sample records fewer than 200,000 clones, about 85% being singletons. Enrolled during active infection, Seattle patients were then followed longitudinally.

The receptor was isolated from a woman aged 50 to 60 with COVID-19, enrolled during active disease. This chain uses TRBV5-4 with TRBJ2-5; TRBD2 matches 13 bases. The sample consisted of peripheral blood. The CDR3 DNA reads TGTGCCAGCAGCTTGGCCCAGGGACTAGCGGGGTTACAAGAGACCCAGTACTTC. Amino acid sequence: CASSLAQGLAGLQETQYF. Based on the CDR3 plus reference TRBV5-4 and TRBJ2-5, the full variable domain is ETGVTQSPTHLIKTRGQQVTLRCSSQSGHNTVSWYQQALGQGPQFIFQYYREEENGRGNFPPRFSGLQFPNYSSELNVNALELDDSALYLCASSLAQGLAGLQETQYFGPGTRLLVL.